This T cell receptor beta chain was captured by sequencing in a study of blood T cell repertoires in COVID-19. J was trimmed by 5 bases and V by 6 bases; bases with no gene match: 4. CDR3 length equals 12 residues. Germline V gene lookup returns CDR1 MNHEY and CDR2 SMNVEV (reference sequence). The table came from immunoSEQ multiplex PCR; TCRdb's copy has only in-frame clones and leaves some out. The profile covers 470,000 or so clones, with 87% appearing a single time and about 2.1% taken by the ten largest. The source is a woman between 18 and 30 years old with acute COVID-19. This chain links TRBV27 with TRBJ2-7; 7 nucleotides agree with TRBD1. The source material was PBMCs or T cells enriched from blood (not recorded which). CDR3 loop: CASSQTGNEQYF. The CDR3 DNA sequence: TGTGCCAGCAGCCAGACAGGGAACGAGCAGTACTTC.